This T cell receptor beta chain was captured by sequencing in a study of Tregs in tolerant kidney transplant recipients. Study results and limitations: Validation in larger populations is needed because few patients were studied.

This CDR3 has 13 amino acids. Germline CDR1 SGHNT, CDR2 YENEEA. Trimming removed 0 bases at V and 7 bases at J, with 9 bases between. TCRdb keeps only in-frame clones here, not all; method: immunoSEQ multiplex PCR. The sample records approximately 75,000 clones, 91% being singletons. Details on this clone: The antigen is not known.

Before regulatory T cell sorting, thawed PBMCs rested overnight at 37°C in roughly 200 IU/ml IL-2. The chain joins TRBV11-3 to TRBJ2-5; no definite D call. The starting material was Tregs from blood, obtained before the transplant. The receptor comes from a human donor who received a combined kidney and bone marrow transplant. The DNA of the CDR3 is TGTGCCAGCAGCTTAGATGGTGAAGGGACCCAGTACTTC. Protein product: CASSLDGEGTQYF.